This TCR beta chain originates from a study of blood T cells in healthy people across ages. Overall study: Per two T cells, about one barcoded beta molecule was captured through template switching.

A J-beta primer mix and a sample-barcoded 5' primer were used in a second PCR of about 6 to 12 cycles. Through a template-switch adaptor with 12 random nucleotides, each cDNA molecule received a tag. MiXCR, applied by TCRdb to the 5' RACE reads, yields one record per CDR3 protein. Of approximately 1.5 million distinct CDR3 sequences listed, around 35% are singletons. This clonotype originated in a woman aged 30 to 39 in good health. Sequenced material: blood.

CDR3 in DNA: TGTGCCAGCAGTCCAGGGACAACCTTGGCTCGGTCGGAGACCCAGTACTTC. Its translation is CASSPGTTLARSETQYF. The rearrangement uses TRBV2 and TRBJ2-5; perhaps TRBD1 as D (6 bases). Germline V gives CDR1 SNHLY, CDR2 FYNNEI. This CDR3 has 17 amino acids. V was pared by 5 bases and J by 5 bases, with 24 bases between.